The rows below give T cell receptor beta chains drawn from one sample of a study of high-grade serous ovarian cancer treatment subgroups. Sequencing was performed with immunoSEQ multiplex PCR; in TCRdb, only in-frame clones are kept and a portion is missing. The profile covers about 15,000 clones, with 73% appearing a single time and 4.5% taken by the ten largest. Material for sequencing was tumor tissue. The receptor set was obtained from a human donor with high-grade serous ovarian cancer. CDR3s include the opening cysteine and the closing phenylalanine or tryptophan. Each record gives: D gene, clone size, V gene, J gene, CDR3 protein, CDR3 DNA. A D gene is named only where the DNA matches it firmly. Size is stated for part of the rows, as once, few or many counts, or as a class when the clone is expanded.

-	-	TRBV28	TRBJ2-5	CASSLRGGETQYF	TGTGCCAGCAGCCTTAGAGGTGGGGAGACCCAGTACTTC
TRBD1	-	TRBV30	TRBJ2-2	CAWSVRDRDTGELFF	TGTGCCTGGAGTGTACGGGACAGGGACACCGGGGAGCTGTTTTTT
-	-	TRBV6-6	TRBJ1-5	CASDWNSNQPQHF	TGTGCCTCCGATTGGAATAGCAATCAGCCCCAGCATTTT
TRBD1	-	TRBV5-1	TRBJ1-3	CASSLSTGAGGNTIYF	TGCGCCAGCAGCTTGAGCACAGGGGCAGGTGGAAACACCATATATTTT
-	-	TRBV14	TRBJ1-3	CASSQLYSGNTIYF	TGTGCCAGCAGCCAATTGTACTCTGGAAACACCATATATTTT
TRBD2	-	TRBV19	TRBJ2-2	CASMERGDTGELFF	TGTGCCAGTATGGAGCGGGGGGACACCGGGGAGCTGTTTTTT
TRBD2	-	TRBV4-3	TRBJ2-5	CASSQLAGVETQYF	TGCGCCAGCAGCCAACTAGCGGGGGTGGAGACCCAGTACTTC
-	once	TRBV7-2	TRBJ1-4	CASSSQALGEKLFF	TGTGCCAGCAGCTCACAGGCCTTAGGCGAAAAACTGTTTTTT
TRBD2	-	TRBV5-1	TRBJ2-3	CASSLVAVGGGATDTQYF	TGCGCCAGCAGCTTGGTGGCGGTGGGCGGGGGGGCAACAGATACGCAGTATTTT
TRBD2	-	TRBV19	TRBJ2-1	CASSIRGGPRQFF	TGTGCCAGTAGTATACGCGGGGGTCCGCGACAGTTCTTC
-	-	TRBV27	TRBJ2-7	CASSRRDPTYEQYF	TGTGCCAGCAGTAGGAGGGACCCGACCTACGAGCAGTACTTC
TRBD2	-	TRBV10-1	TRBJ2-7	CARFSGPPYEQYF	TGCGCCAGATTTAGCGGGCCTCCCTACGAGCAGTACTTC
-	-	TRBV15	TRBJ1-6	CATSRGISGYNSPLHF	TGTGCCACCAGCAGAGGAATTTCAGGGTATAATTCACCCCTCCACTTT